A selection of T cell receptor beta chains follows, all from one sample in a study of T cells after yellow fever vaccination. One entry per CDR3 protein, called by TCRdb with MiXCR from the 5' RACE reads. The repertoire holds more than 300,000 distinct CDR3 sequences, with roughly a tenth as singletons. The material sequenced was CD4+ T cells sorted from PBMCs, taken 45 days after the yellow fever booster vaccination. These receptors were obtained from a man aged 18-30 years who received the YFV17D yellow fever vaccine. Both conserved end residues are part of each CDR3. The D gene is left open where the match is weak. Part of the rows lack a size; the others show once, few, many or a class for expanded clones.

D: .
size: few
V: TRBV5-1
J: TRBJ1-1
CDR3: CASSLVAGLNTEAFF
DNA: TGCGCCAGCAGCTTGGTAGCGGGGTTGAACACTGAAGCTTTCTTT

D: .
size: .
V: TRBV7-2
J: TRBJ2-2
CDR3: CASSFPGTMAGELFF
DNA: TGTGCCAGCAGCTTCCCCGGGACAATGGCCGGGGAGCTGTTTTTT

D: .
size: few
V: TRBV4-1
J: TRBJ1-2
CDR3: CASSQEFNYGYTF
DNA: TGCGCCAGCAGCCAAGAATTCAACTATGGCTACACCTTC

D: TRBD1
size: many
V: TRBV4-2
J: TRBJ1-6
CDR3: CASSQGQGGSPLHF
DNA: TGTGCCAGCAGCCAAGGGCAGGGGGGTTCACCCCTCCACTTT

D: .
size: .
V: TRBV7-9
J: TRBJ1-6
CDR3: CASSLAQGKYSPLHF
DNA: TGTGCCAGCAGCTTAGCGCAAGGGAAGTACTCACCCCTCCACTTT

D: TRBD2
size: .
V: TRBV6-4
J: TRBJ2-1
CDR3: CASSDSAGGLGNEQFF
DNA: TGTGCCAGCAGTGACTCAGCGGGGGGCCTCGGTAATGAGCAGTTCTTC

D: .
size: .
V: TRBV7-2
J: TRBJ1-2
CDR3: CASSFLTMGYGYTF
DNA: TGTGCCAGCAGCTTTCTCACTATGGGCTATGGCTACACCTTC

D: .
size: few
V: TRBV4-3
J: TRBJ2-1
CDR3: CASSRAVNYNEQFF
DNA: TGCGCCAGCAGCCGGGCGGTGAACTACAATGAGCAGTTCTTC

D: .
size: .
V: TRBV10-1
J: TRBJ1-6
CDR3: CASSDKGSPLHF
DNA: TGCGCCAGCAGTGATAAGGGTTCACCCCTCCACTTT

D: .
size: few
V: TRBV3-1
J: TRBJ1-2
CDR3: CASSQARGGATF
DNA: TGTGCCAGCAGCCAAGCTCGGGGGGGGGCCACCTTC

D: TRBD1
size: .
V: TRBV2
J: TRBJ1-4
CDR3: CASRGQGREKLFF
DNA: TGTGCCAGCAGAGGACAGGGTCGGGAAAAACTGTTTTTT

D: .
size: few
V: TRBV11-2
J: TRBJ2-3
CDR3: CASSLDAGDTQYF
DNA: TGTGCCAGCAGCTTAGATGCGGGAGATACGCAGTATTTT

D: .
size: .
V: TRBV12-3/TRBV12-4
J: TRBJ1-1
CDR3: CASSLVGVRQAEAFF
DNA: TGTGCCAGCAGTTTAGTAGGGGTACGGCAGGCTGAAGCTTTCTTT

D: .
size: .
V: TRBV5-1
J: TRBJ2-3
CDR3: CASSLARILRDTQYF
DNA: TGCGCCAGCAGCTTGGCCCGTATACTCAGAGATACGCAGTATTTT

D: .
size: few
V: TRBV10-3
J: TRBJ2-3
CDR3: CAISGGSTDTQYF
DNA: TGTGCCATCAGTGGAGGTAGCACAGATACGCAGTATTTT

D: TRBD1
size: few
V: TRBV5-1
J: TRBJ2-7
CDR3: CASSWDPTGGGYEQYF
DNA: TGCGCCAGCAGCTGGGACCCGACAGGGGGCGGCTACGAGCAGTACTTC

D: TRBD1
size: .
V: TRBV19
J: TRBJ2-7
CDR3: CASRSGTGHYEQYF
DNA: TGTGCCAGTAGATCCGGGACAGGGCACTACGAGCAGTACTTC

D: .
size: few
V: TRBV10-3
J: TRBJ1-1
CDR3: CAISQDRTNTEAFF
DNA: TGTGCCATCAGCCAGGACAGAACGAACACTGAAGCTTTCTTT

D: TRBD1
size: few
V: TRBV6-5
J: TRBJ2-7
CDR3: CASSYSFRGLEQYF
DNA: TGTGCCAGCAGTTACTCTTTCAGGGGGCTCGAGCAGTACTTC

D: .
size: few
V: TRBV7-2
J: TRBJ2-7
CDR3: CASSPDSGTYEQYF
DNA: TGTGCCAGCAGCCCCGACTCAGGTACCTACGAGCAGTACTTC

D: .
size: .
V: TRBV4-3
J: TRBJ2-7
CDR3: CASSQGGTGSYEQYF
DNA: TGCGCCAGCAGCCAAGGCGGGACGGGCTCCTACGAGCAGTACTTC

D: TRBD1
size: .
V: TRBV6-1
J: TRBJ2-7
CDR3: CASSGAATGPGYEQYF
DNA: TGTGCCAGCAGTGGAGCCGCGACAGGGCCTGGGTACGAGCAGTACTTC

D: TRBD1
size: few
V: TRBV7-2
J: TRBJ2-3
CDR3: CASSLMGQLTDTQYF
DNA: TGTGCCAGCAGCTTGATGGGACAGCTCACGGATACGCAGTATTTT

D: .
size: few
V: TRBV3-1
J: TRBJ1-2
CDR3: CASSQGWFQANYGYTF
DNA: TGTGCCAGCAGCCAAGGGTGGTTTCAAGCTAACTATGGCTACACCTTC

D: .
size: .
V: TRBV2
J: TRBJ1-3
CDR3: CASTPRRSSGNTIYF
DNA: TGTGCCAGCACCCCGCGGCGTAGCTCTGGAAACACCATATATTTT

D: TRBD1
size: many
V: TRBV18
J: TRBJ1-6
CDR3: CASSPAGQGTTLHF
DNA: TGTGCCAGCTCACCGGCGGGACAGGGTACCACCCTCCACTTT

D: .
size: many
V: TRBV5-1
J: TRBJ2-5
CDR3: CASSYGPEGETQYF
DNA: TGCGCCAGCAGCTATGGGCCTGAGGGAGAGACCCAGTACTTC

D: TRBD1
size: .
V: TRBV5-4
J: TRBJ1-2
CDR3: CASSLGDRWGPYGYTF
DNA: TGTGCCAGCAGCTTGGGGGACAGGTGGGGGCCCTATGGCTACACCTTC

D: .
size: few
V: TRBV5-5
J: TRBJ2-1
CDR3: CASSLGWGGLDEQFF
DNA: TGTGCCAGCAGCTTGGGGTGGGGGGGCCTCGATGAGCAGTTCTTC

D: .
size: .
V: TRBV6-2/TRBV6-3
J: TRBJ2-5
CDR3: CASSRRRVGQTQYF
DNA: TGTGCCAGCTCCCGCCGGAGAGTCGGCCAGACCCAGTACTTC

D: .
size: .
V: TRBV5-6
J: TRBJ1-1
CDR3: CASSWAGTEAFF
DNA: TGTGCCAGCAGCTGGGCAGGCACTGAAGCTTTCTTT